This section outlines one T cell receptor beta chain sequence together with its context. The source of the sample is a study of blood T cell repertoires in COVID-19. Study at large: Both acute and convalescent COVID-19 samples were obtained from the United States, Italy and Spain. PBMCs, B-cell-depleted T cells, or T cells were the source of the cDNA or gDNA that made up the material.

In the study's own analysis: Reference gene primer amplification yielded estimated nucleated cell counts. The protocol was immunoSEQ multiplex PCR, while the TCRdb copy is restricted to in-frame clones and leaves out a portion. The V and J calls and clone size come from that table; D and trimming were worked out from the DNA. The sample includes approximately 140,000 clones, about four fifths of them seen just once. Germline V lookup: CDR1 SEHNR, CDR2 FQNEAQ (reference sequence). The CDR3 length is 16 residues. With V trimmed by 1 base and J by 6 bases, 8 bases remained unmatched. The TCR was taken from a man between 65 and 79 years old with acute or convalescent COVID-19. Sequencing was done on a sample of peripheral blood. This chain connects TRBV7-9 to TRBJ2-3, with TRBD2 matching over 9 bases. The chain's CDR3 is CASSLGGGGLRDTQYF. As DNA, the CDR3 is TGTGCCAGCAGCTTAGGCGGGGGGGGTCTGAGGGATACGCAGTATTTT.